Reported below is one T cell receptor beta chain. Its antigen is currently not known. Base qualities were left out, and no much larger clone turns up one base away. These data come from a study of T-cell memory formation after mild COVID-19 (dated by TCRdb to about 2021). Turning to the overall study: Most TCR sequence clusters were specific to one of the two donors. T-cell clones expanding and contracting after mild COVID-19 in a couple of donors were tracked by longitudinal TCRalpha and TCRbeta repertoire sequencing. The cohort comprised two young, previously healthy adult volunteers, one female and one male.

Ficoll-Paque density gradient centrifugation was the method used to isolate PBMCs. Sequenced using an Illumina NovaSeq 6000. TCRalpha and TCRbeta cDNA libraries were built by 5'RACE with constant-segment primers, adding sample barcodes and unique molecular identifiers. RNA was extracted from every sample with Trizol reagent. Libraries were amplified in two PCR steps, with a second sample barcode and Illumina TruSeq adapters added in the second step. Libraries were sequenced on an Illumina NovaSeq with 2 x 150 bp paired-end reads. The paper's data handling went like this. Demultiplexing of reads and collapsing into UMI-guided consensus sequences were performed with migec v1.2.7. Using mixcr v2.1.11, the UMI consensuses were aligned to TRA and TRB V and J templates and assembled into clonotypes. Clonotypes were classified as expanded or contracted when called significant by both edgeR and NoisET, with noise models trained on biological replicates. For edgeR calls, the cutoffs were a false discovery rate-adjusted p below 0.01 and a log2 fold-change threshold of 1. As an exploratory analysis of dynamics, max-normalized trajectories of the 1000 most abundant clonotypes were examined with PCA combined with hierarchical clustering. Separately sequenced CD4+ and CD8+ repertoires were used to assign a CD4 or CD8 phenotype to each responding clone. Using fastp trimming at Q25 and MiXCR clonotype assembly, TCRdb reanalyzed the public sequencing data and kept in-frame beta chains. Every distinct CDR3 protein forms one entry, paired with its most common genes and DNA. None of the V and J calls come from the authors' own analysis; TCRdb made them. The sample profile shows 450,000 or so distinct CDR3 sequences; 20% of them were found once. 7.5% to 9.5% of the sample lies in the top ten.

What the research found in general, with its limitations: Contracting CD4+ clones appeared mostly in the CM and EM memory subsets, whereas CD8+ clones were enriched in EMRA. Some responding clones were found in pre-infection memory, which suggests that pre-existing cross-reactive memory T cells took part in the SARS-CoV-2 response. The study included only a couple of mild cases, and larger cohorts that include severe cases with pre-infection samples were judged to be necessary. SARS-CoV-2 specificity of the second-wave clones peaking on day 37 was not confirmed. From day 15 to 85, contracting clones showed balanced CD4/CD8 phenotypes, whereas a second wave of clones that expanded from day 15 to 37 leaned towards CD4+.

The sample comprised PBMCs or a T cell subset sorted from them (not recorded which). The clonotype originates from an adult woman who had mild COVID-19 (a few samples of this study predate the infection). The sample titles of this study are shuffled in the database, so cell type and time point are left out; the donor was told from shared clones.

The CDR3 is CASSRDSVSGNTIYF. The bases are TGTGCCAGCAGCCGGGACTCTGTATCTGGAAACACCATATATTTT. The rearranged segments are TRBV7-9 and TRBJ1-3, and perhaps TRBD1 as D gene, on 5 matching bases. The CDR3 starts with the cysteine, ends with the phenylalanine, and has 15 residues. This entry keeps only the CDR3 DNA: 45 bases, framed from base 1. V loses 5 bases, J loses 1 base, and the germline ends lie 12 bases apart. The germline V gene (reference sequence) specifies SEHNR as CDR1 and FQNEAQ as CDR2. Outside the CDR3, residues come from the reference TRBV7-9 and TRBJ1-3 proteins, so the full variable domain is: DTGVSQNPRHKITKRGQNVTFRCDPISEHNRLYWYRQTLGQGPEFLTYFQNEAQLEKSRLLSDRFSAERPKGSFSTLEIQRTEQGDSAMYLCASSRDSVSGNTIYFGEGSWLTVV.